Each of the 2 T cell receptor beta chains below was sequenced from the same sample in a study of T cell responses to AZD1222 COVID-19 vaccine. The method was immunoSEQ multiplex PCR; TCRdb's version includes in-frame clones alone and lacks a portion of them. The sample holds tens of thousands of clones, 80% seen once. The source material was peripheral blood, sampled on day 0 of AZD1222 vaccination. These receptors originate from an adult in good health.

This clone was counted a few times. This chain uses TRBV5-4 with TRBJ1-6, with D tentatively TRBD1 (5 bases). Germline CDR1 reads SGHNT; CDR2 reads YYREEE (reference sequence). V was shortened by 5 bases and J by 1 base, with 10 bases between the two germline ends. The CDR3 runs 15 residues. Here the CDR3 DNA reads TGTGCCAGCAGTTTTGGGACTTCCTATAATTCACCCCTCCACTTT. Its protein is CASSFGTSYNSPLHF.

V gene TRBV14 combines with J gene TRBJ1-2; D possibly corresponds to TRBD1 (5 bases). Germline V gene data show CDR1 as SGHDN and CDR2 as FVKESK. V lost 2 bases, J lost 5 bases, and 12 bases lay in between. The CDR3 is made up of 14 amino acids. Here the CDR3 DNA reads TGTGCCAGCAGCCAATTAACGGGGCAATATGGCTACACCTTC. This sequence encodes CASSQLTGQYGYTF.